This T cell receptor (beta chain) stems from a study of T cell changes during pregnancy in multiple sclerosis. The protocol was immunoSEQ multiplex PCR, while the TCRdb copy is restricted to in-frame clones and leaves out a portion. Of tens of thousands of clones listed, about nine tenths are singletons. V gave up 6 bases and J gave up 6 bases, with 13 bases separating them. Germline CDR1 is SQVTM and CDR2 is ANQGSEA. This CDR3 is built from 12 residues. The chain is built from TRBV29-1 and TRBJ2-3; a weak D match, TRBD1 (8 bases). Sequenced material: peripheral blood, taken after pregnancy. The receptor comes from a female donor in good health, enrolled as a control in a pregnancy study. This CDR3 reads CSVDRGGDTQYF. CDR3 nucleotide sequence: TGCAGCGTCGACAGGGGAGGGGATACGCAGTATTTT.